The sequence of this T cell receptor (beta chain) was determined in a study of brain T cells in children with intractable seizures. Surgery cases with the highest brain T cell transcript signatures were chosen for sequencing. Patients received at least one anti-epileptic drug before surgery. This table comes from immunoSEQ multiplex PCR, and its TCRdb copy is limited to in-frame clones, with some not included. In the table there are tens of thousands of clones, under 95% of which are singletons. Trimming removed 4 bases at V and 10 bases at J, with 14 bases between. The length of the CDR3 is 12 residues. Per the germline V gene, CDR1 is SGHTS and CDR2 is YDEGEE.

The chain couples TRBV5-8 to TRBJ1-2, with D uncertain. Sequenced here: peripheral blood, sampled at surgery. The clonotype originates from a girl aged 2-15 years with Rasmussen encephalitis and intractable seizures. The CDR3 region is CASSTRTPHYTF. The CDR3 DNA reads TGTGCCAGCAGCACCAGGACTCCGCACTACACCTTC.